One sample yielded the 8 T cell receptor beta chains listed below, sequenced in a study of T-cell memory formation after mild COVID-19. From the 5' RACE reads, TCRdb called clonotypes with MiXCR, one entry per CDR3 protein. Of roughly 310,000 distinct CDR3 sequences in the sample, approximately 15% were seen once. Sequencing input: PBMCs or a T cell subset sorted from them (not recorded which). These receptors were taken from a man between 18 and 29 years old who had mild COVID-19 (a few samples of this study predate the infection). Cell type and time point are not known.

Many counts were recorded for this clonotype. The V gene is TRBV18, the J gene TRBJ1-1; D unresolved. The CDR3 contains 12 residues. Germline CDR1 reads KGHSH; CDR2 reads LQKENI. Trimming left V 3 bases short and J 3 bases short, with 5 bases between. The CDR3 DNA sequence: TGTGCCAGCTCACCGGGAGACACTGAAGCTTTCTTT. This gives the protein CASSPGDTEAFF.

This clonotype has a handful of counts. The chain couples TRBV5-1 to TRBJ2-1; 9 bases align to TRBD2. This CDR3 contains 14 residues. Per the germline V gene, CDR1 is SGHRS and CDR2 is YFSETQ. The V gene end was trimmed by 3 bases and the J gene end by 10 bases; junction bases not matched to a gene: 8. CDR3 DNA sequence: TGCGCCAGCAGCTCAGCGGGGGGACTGGGCGAGCAGTTCTTC. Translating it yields CASSSAGGLGEQFF. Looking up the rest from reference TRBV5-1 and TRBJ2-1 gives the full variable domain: KAGVTQTPRYLIKTRGQQVTLSCSPISGHRSVSWYQQTPGQGLQFLFEYFSETQRNKGNFPGRFSGRQFSNSRSEMNVSTLELGDSALYLCASSSAGGLGEQFFGPGTRLTVL.

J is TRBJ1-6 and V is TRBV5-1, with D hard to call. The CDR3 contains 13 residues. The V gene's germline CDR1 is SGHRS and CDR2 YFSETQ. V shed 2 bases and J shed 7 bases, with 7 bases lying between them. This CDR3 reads CASSFLENSPLHF. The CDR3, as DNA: TGCGCCAGCAGCTTCTTGGAAAATTCACCCCTCCACTTT.

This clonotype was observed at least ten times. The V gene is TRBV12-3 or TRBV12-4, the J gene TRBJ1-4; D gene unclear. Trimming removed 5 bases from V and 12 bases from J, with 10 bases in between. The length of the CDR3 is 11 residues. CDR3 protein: CASSAPGELFF. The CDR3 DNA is TGTGCCAGCAGTGCCCCTGGGGAACTGTTTTTT.

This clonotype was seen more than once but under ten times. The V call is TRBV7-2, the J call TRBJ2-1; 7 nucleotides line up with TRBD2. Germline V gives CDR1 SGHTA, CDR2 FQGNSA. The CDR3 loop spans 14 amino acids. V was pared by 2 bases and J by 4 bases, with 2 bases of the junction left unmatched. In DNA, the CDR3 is TGTGCCAGCAGCTTACACGGGGGGTACAATGAGCAGTTCTTC. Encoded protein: CASSLHGGYNEQFF. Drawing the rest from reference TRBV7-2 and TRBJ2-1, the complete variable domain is GAGVSQSPSNKVTEKGKDVELRCDPISGHTALYWYRQSLGQGLEFLIYFQGNSAPDKSGLPSDRFSAERTGGSVSTLTIQRTQQEDSAVYLCASSLHGGYNEQFFGPGTRLTVL.

The CDR3 region has the DNA TGTGCCACCGGCTCTCTACCCACTAACTATGGCTACACCTTC. Protein: CATGSLPTNYGYTF. V is TRBV28 and J is TRBJ1-2; D remains ambiguous. V was pared by 10 bases and J by 0 bases, with 15 bases between. Per the germline V gene, CDR1 is MDHEN and CDR2 is SYDVKM. The CDR3 sequence is 14 residues long.

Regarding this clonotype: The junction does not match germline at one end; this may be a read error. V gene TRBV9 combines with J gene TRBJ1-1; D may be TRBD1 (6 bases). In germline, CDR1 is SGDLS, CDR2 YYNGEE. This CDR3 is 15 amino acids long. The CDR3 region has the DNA TGTGCCAGCAGCCTTACAGGGTGGGGCAACACTGAATCTTTCTTT. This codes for CASSLTGWGNTESFF.

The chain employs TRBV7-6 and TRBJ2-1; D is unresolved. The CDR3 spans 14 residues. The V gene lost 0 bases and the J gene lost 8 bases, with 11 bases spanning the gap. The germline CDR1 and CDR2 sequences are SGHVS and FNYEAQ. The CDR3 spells CASSLAAYQDEQFF. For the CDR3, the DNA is TGTGCCAGCAGCTTAGCAGCGTATCAGGATGAGCAGTTCTTC. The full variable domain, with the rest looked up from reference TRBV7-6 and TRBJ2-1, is GAGVSQSPRYKVTKRGQDVALRCDPISGHVSLYWYRQALGQGPEFLTYFNYEAQQDKSGLPNDRFSAERPEGSISTLTIQRTEQRDSAMYRCASSLAAYQDEQFFGPGTRLTVL.